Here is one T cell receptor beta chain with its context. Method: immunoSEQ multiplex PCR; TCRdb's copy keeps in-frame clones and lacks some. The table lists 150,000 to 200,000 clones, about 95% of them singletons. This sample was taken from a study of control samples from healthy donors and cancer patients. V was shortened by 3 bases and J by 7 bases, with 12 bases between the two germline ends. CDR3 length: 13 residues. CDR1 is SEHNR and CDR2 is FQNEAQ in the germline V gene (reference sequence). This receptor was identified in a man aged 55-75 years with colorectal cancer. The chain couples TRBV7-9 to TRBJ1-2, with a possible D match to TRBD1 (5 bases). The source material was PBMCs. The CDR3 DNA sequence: TGTGCCAGCAGCTTCGGGGGGGAACGTGGCTACACCTTC. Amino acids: CASSFGGERGYTF.